Detailed here is one TCR beta chain. Per the authors' pipeline: From reference gene primer amplification, estimates of nucleated cell counts were derived. Assay used: immunoSEQ multiplex PCR; TCRdb lists only in-frame clones, some missing. Clone size and the V and J calls come from that table; the DNA yielded D and trimming. The data contain 200,000 or so clones, approximately 82% of them singletons. This sample is drawn from a study of blood T cell repertoires in COVID-19. Study-wide context: Specimens from acute and convalescent COVID-19 originated in the United States, Italy and Spain. T cells, B-cell-depleted T cells, or PBMCs supplied cDNA or gDNA.

Germline V lookup: CDR1 LGHNA, CDR2 YNFKEQ. The CDR3 length is 16 residues. Trimming cost V 1 base and J 3 bases; bases outside gene matches: 5. The receptor was derived from a human donor in a cohort sampled during active COVID-19. The chain carries TRBV4-2 and TRBJ2-2; 7 nucleotides line up with TRBD1. The sequencing sample was made of peripheral blood. The CDR3 DNA reads TGTGCCAGCAGCCAAGTGACGGGGACAGACACCGGGGAGCTGTTTTTT. It encodes CASSQVTGTDTGELFF.